Listed below are T cell receptor beta chains from one sample, sequenced in a study of blood T cell repertoires in COVID-19. Some clones are missing from TCRdb's copy, which holds only in-frame ones; the method was immunoSEQ multiplex PCR. The profile shows some 25,000 clones, almost 90% of them singletons. Material: peripheral blood. These receptors all stem from a man aged 70-80 years with acute or convalescent COVID-19. The CDR3 runs from the conserved cysteine through the conserved F or W. The order of the fields is V gene, D gene, clone size, J gene, CDR3 DNA, CDR3 protein. A D gene is named only where the DNA matches it firmly. Not every row has a clone size; where given, it reads once, few, many or a size class.

TRBV18,-,-,TRBJ1-1,TGTGCCAGCTCACCACATCGACAGGTGAACACTGAAGCTTTCTTT,CASSPHRQVNTEAFF
TRBV19,TRBD1,-,TRBJ1-1,TGTGCCAGTAGGGGGACAGGGCTGAACACTGAAGCTTTCTTT,CASRGTGLNTEAFF
TRBV5-1,TRBD1,-,TRBJ1-4,TGCGCCAGCAGCTTGTGGGGACAGGGTAATGAAAAACTGTTTTTT,CASSLWGQGNEKLFF
TRBV7-9,TRBD1,-,TRBJ2-4,TGTGCCAGCAGCCGATTGACAGGGAACGACATTCAGTACTTC,CASSRLTGNDIQYF
TRBV6-2/TRBV6-3,-,-,TRBJ1-2,TGTGCCAGCAGTTACAAGAGGCCGCTCTATGGCTACACCTTC,CASSYKRPLYGYTF
TRBV29-1,TRBD1,-,TRBJ1-5,TGCAGCGTTCGACAGGGAGAGGATCAGCCCCAGCATTTT,CSVRQGEDQPQHF
TRBV7-3,TRBD2,-,TRBJ2-1,TGTGCCAGCAGCTTAACTGCTAGCGGGGTTGAGCAGTTCTTC,CASSLTASGVEQFF
TRBV18,-,-,TRBJ1-6,TGTGCCAGCTCACCACCTGTAGGGCAGGGGAATTCACCCCTCCACTTT,CASSPPVGQGNSPLHF
TRBV11-2,-,-,TRBJ1-5,TGTGCCAGCAGCCCCGGCAGGCCAGGGCCCCAGCATTTT,CASSPGRPGPQHF
TRBV6-6,TRBD1,few,TRBJ1-2,TGTGCCAGCAGCCAGACAGGGTTTGGCTACACCTTC,CASSQTGFGYTF
TRBV3-1/TRBV3-2,-,-,TRBJ2-6,TGTGCCAGCAGCCAAGGCGGCCCTTCGGCCAACGTCCTGACTTTC,CASSQGGPSANVLTF
TRBV28,TRBD1,-,TRBJ1-4,TGTGCCAGCAGTTCTCCCCTGGGGACAGGGACTGAAAAACTGTTTTTT,CASSSPLGTGTEKLFF
TRBV27,-,-,TRBJ1-4,TGTGCCAGCAGCAGGGCCTGGGGGGCTAATGAAAAACTGTTTTTT,CASSRAWGANEKLFF
TRBV3-1/TRBV3-2,-,-,TRBJ2-7,TGTGCCAGCAGCCAGGCGCCCGCACAGGGCGTCGAGCAGTACTTC,CASSQAPAQGVEQYF
TRBV7-9,-,-,TRBJ2-5,TGTGCCAGCAGCTCGACTAGTTTGAAAGAGACCCAGTACTTC,CASSSTSLKETQYF
TRBV5-6,-,-,TRBJ2-7,TGTGCCAGCAGCTTGGCCCAGGGGAAGTTTTACGAGCAGTACTTC,CASSLAQGKFYEQYF
TRBV6-2/TRBV6-3,TRBD2,once,TRBJ2-7,TGTGCCAGCAGCGTGACCTGGACTAGCGGACGAACCTACGAGCAGTACTTC,CASSVTWTSGRTYEQYF
TRBV28,-,-,TRBJ2-1,TGTGCCAGCGGCCCTGCGGTTAATGAGCAGTTCTTC,CASGPAVNEQFF
TRBV21-1,-,-,TRBJ2-7,TGTGCCAGCCTCAGGCGCCACAGGTACTACGAGCAGTACTTC,CASLRRHRYYEQYF
TRBV6-5,-,-,TRBJ2-3,TGTGCCAGCAGAATCGGACTGAGCACAGATACGCAGTATTTT,CASRIGLSTDTQYF
TRBV7-6,-,-,TRBJ2-1,TGTGCCAGCAGCTTAGGGGGAGGCTCCTACAATGAGCAGTTCTTC,CASSLGGGSYNEQFF
TRBV19,TRBD1,-,TRBJ1-4,TGTGCCAGTAGTATTTCGGGACAGGGAGAAAAACTGTTTTTT,CASSISGQGEKLFF
TRBV6-5,-,-,TRBJ1-4,TGTGCCAGCAGTTACGGACTTACGACCGGACTGTTTTTT,CASSYGLTTGLFF
TRBV19,-,-,TRBJ2-1,TGTGCCAGTAGTATCTCGGACAATGAGCAGTTCTTC,CASSISDNEQFF
TRBV27,TRBD1,-,TRBJ2-5,TGTGCCAGCAGTTTGTTCGGACAGGTCCAAGAGACCCAGTACTTC,CASSLFGQVQETQYF
TRBV5-4,-,-,TRBJ2-1,TGTGCCAGCACCTACCGGGACTCAGGTGAGCAGTTCTTC,CASTYRDSGEQFF
TRBV4-3,TRBD2,-,TRBJ2-3,TGCGCCAGCAGCCAGGAGCGGGATCTCACAGATACGCAGTATTTT,CASSQERDLTDTQYF
TRBV19,TRBD2,few,TRBJ2-1,TGTGCCAGTAGTCCAGCGGGGCACAATGAGCAGTTCTTC,CASSPAGHNEQFF
TRBV11-2,-,-,TRBJ1-1,TGTGCCAGCAGCTTTCCGGGGTTTGAAGCTTTCTTT,CASSFPGFEAFF
TRBV19,TRBD2,-,TRBJ2-1,TGTGCCAGTAGTCGGTTAGCGGGAGATGGGGGCAATGAGCAGTTCTTC,CASSRLAGDGGNEQFF
TRBV14,TRBD2,few,TRBJ2-1,TGTGCCAGCAGCCTGGGGGGGAGTTTAGATGAGCAGTTCTTC,CASSLGGSLDEQFF
TRBV27,-,-,TRBJ2-2,TGTGCCAGCAGTTTACTAGCGAACACCGGGGAGCTGTTTTTT,CASSLLANTGELFF
TRBV7-3,-,-,TRBJ1-1,TGTGCCAGCAGCTCCCTGGGAGGGGACACTGAAGCTTTCTTT,CASSSLGGDTEAFF
TRBV5-1,TRBD2,-,TRBJ2-1,TGCGCCAGCAGCTTGGCCGGGACTAGCGGTCTGGATGAGCAGTTCTTC,CASSLAGTSGLDEQFF
TRBV27,TRBD2,-,TRBJ2-3,TGTGCCAGCAGTTTCGGGGGGACTAGCGGATACACAGATACGCAGTATTTT,CASSFGGTSGYTDTQYF
TRBV5-1,TRBD1,-,TRBJ1-6,TGCGCCAGCAGCACCGACAGGGGAGCTTATAATTCACCCCTCCACTTT,CASSTDRGAYNSPLHF
TRBV4-1,TRBD1,once,TRBJ1-1,TGCGCCAGCAGTACGGGACAGTCCACTGAAGCTTTCTTT,CASSTGQSTEAFF
TRBV15,-,-,TRBJ2-1,TGTGCCACCAGCCGGGACTACAGGGACTACAATGAGCAGTTCTTC,CATSRDYRDYNEQFF
TRBV7-8,TRBD2,once,TRBJ2-3,TGTGCCAGCAGCTTATTGGGACTAACCACAGATACGCAGTATTTT,CASSLLGLTTDTQYF
TRBV5-6,-,-,TRBJ1-2,TGTGCCAGCAGCTTTACCAGATCTGGCTACACCTTC,CASSFTRSGYTF
TRBV27,TRBD1,-,TRBJ1-1,TGTGCCAGCAGTCCCCTGGGACAGGGGGCGAGATCGGAGACTGAAGCTTTCTTT,CASSPLGQGARSETEAFF
TRBV30,TRBD2,-,TRBJ2-5,TGTGCCTGGAGTGTAGAGCTAGCGGGTTTAGGGGGAGAGACCCAGTACTTC,CAWSVELAGLGGETQYF
TRBV3-1/TRBV3-2,TRBD1,-,TRBJ2-3,TGTGCCAGCAGCCCCCCCCGACAGGGTCGGGCAGATACGCAGTATTTT,CASSPPRQGRADTQYF
TRBV21-1,-,-,TRBJ1-2,TGTGCCAGCAGCAAGGGCACCGGGACAGATTACCGTTATGGCTACACCTTC,CASSKGTGTDYRYGYTF